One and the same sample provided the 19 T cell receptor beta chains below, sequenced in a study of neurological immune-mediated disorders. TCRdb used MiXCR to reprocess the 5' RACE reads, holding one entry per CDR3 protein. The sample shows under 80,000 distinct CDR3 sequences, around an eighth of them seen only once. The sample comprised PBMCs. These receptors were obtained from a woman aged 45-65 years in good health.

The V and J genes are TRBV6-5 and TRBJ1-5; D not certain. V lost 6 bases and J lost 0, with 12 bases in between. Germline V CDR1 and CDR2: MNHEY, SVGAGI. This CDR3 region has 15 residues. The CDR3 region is CASRNGRNSNQPQHF. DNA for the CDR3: TGTGCCAGCAGAAACGGGCGGAATAGCAATCAGCCCCAGCATTTT.

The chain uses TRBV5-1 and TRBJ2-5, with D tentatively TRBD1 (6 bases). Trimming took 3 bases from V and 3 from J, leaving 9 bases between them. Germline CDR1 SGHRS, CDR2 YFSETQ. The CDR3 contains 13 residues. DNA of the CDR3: TGCGCCAGCAGCTATTGGACAGAAGAGACCCAGTACTTC. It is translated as CASSYWTEETQYF.

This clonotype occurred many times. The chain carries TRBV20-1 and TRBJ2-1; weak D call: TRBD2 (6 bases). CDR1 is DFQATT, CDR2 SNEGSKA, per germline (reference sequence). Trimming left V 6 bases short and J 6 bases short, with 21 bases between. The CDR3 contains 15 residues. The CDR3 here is CSAKIFGGASNEQFF. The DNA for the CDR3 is TGCAGTGCAAAGATTTTCGGAGGGGCCAGCAATGAGCAGTTCTTC.

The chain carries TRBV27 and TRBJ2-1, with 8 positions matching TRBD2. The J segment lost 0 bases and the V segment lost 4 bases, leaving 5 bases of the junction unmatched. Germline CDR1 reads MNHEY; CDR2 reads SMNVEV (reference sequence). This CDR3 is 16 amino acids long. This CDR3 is CASSSFRGGSYNEQFF. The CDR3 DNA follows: TGTGCCAGCAGTTCATTTCGGGGGGGCTCCTACAATGAGCAGTTCTTC.

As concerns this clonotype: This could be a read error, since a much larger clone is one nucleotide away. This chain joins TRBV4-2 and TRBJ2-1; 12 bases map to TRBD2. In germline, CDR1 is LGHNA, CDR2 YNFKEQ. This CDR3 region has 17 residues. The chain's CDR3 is CVSSQDGGTSGYNEQFF. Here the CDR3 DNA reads TGTGTCAGCAGCCAAGATGGGGGGACTAGCGGGTACAATGAGCAGTTCTTC.

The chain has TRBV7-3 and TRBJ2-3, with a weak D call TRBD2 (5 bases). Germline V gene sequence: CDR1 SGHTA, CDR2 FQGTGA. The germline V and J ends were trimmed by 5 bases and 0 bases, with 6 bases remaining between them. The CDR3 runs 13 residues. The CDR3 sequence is CASSRGSTDTQYF. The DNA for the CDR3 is TGTGCCAGCAGCCGGGGAAGCACAGATACGCAGTATTTT.

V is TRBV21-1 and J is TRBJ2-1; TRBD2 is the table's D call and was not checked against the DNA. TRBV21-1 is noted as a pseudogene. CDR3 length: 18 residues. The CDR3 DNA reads TGTGCCAGCAGCAAAGGGGAATTAGCGGGCTCCTCCTACAATGAGCAGTTCTTC. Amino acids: CASSKGELAGSSYNEQFF.

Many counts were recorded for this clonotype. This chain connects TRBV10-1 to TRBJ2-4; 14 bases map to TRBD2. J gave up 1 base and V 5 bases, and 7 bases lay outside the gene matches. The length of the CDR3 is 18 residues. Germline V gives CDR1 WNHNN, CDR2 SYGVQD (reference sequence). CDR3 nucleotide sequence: TGCGCCAGCAGTAAAGGGACTAGCGGGAGTGGGGCCAAAAACATTCAGTACTTC. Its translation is CASSKGTSGSGAKNIQYF.

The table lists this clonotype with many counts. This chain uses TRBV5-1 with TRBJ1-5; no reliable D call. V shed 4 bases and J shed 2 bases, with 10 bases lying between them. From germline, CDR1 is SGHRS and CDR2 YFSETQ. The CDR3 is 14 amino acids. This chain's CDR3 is CASSPDSGNQPQHF. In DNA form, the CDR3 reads TGCGCCAGCAGCCCTGACTCGGGCAATCAGCCCCAGCATTTT.

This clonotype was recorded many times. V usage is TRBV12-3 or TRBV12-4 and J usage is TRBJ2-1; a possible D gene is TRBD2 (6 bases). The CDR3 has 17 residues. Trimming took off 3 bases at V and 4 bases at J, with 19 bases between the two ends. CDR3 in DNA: TGTGCCAGCAGTTTGGGTAGCGAAGGACTACCATACAATGAGCAGTTCTTC. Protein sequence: CASSLGSEGLPYNEQFF.

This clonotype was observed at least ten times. The CDR3 region has the DNA TGTGCCAGCAGCCAAGATAGGGGGGCGTACAATGAGCAGTTCTTC. Protein product: CASSQDRGAYNEQFF. The rearrangement uses TRBV14 and TRBJ2-1; D is possibly TRBD1 or TRBD2 (6 bases each). The CDR3 is 15 residues long. Looked up from germline, CDR1 is SGHDN and CDR2 is FVKESK. The V end lost 0 bases, the J end lost 4 bases, and 10 bases lay between the germline ends.

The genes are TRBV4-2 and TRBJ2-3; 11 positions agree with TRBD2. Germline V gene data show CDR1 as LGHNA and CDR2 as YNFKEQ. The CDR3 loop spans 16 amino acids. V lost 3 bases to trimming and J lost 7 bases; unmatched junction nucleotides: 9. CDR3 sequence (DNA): TGTGCCAGCAGCCAGATTAGCGGGAGGGCCCCCCATACGCAGTATTTT. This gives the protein CASSQISGRAPHTQYF.

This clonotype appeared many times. The CDR3 DNA is TGTGCCAGCAGCTTGGGAATCCTCGGGGCTTTCTTT. This encodes CASSLGILGAFF. The rearrangement joins TRBV5-6 to TRBJ1-1; no firm D call. Germline CDR1 is SGHDT and CDR2 is YYEEEE. The length of the CDR3 is 12 residues. Between the trimmed V and J ends, which lost 0 bases and 11 bases, there was a span of 11 bases.

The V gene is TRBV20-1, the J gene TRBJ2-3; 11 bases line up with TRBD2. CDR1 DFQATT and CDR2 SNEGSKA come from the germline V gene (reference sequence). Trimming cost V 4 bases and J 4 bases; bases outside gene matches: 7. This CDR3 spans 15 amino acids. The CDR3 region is CSAKGTSGFSDTQYF. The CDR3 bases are TGCAGTGCTAAAGGGACTAGCGGATTCTCAGATACGCAGTATTTT.

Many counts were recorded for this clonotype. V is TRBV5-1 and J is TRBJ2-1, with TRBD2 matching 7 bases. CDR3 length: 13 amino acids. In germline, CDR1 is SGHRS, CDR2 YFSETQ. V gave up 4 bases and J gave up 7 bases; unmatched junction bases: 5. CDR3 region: CASSLPAGNEQFF. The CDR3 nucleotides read TGCGCCAGCAGCCTCCCAGCGGGAAATGAGCAGTTCTTC.

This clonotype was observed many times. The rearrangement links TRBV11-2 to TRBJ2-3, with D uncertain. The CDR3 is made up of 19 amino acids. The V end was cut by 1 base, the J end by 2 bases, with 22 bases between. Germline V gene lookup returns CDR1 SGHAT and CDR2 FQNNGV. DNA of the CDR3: TGTGCCAGCAGCTTAGGTTCGATAGCCGGGCGACGTTACACAGATACGCAGTATTTT. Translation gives CASSLGSIAGRRYTDTQYF.

The CDR3, as DNA: TGTGCCAGCAGTCAACAGGGAGGTCCCACCGGGGAGCTGTTTTTT. Its protein is CASSQQGGPTGELFF. The chain employs TRBV28 and TRBJ2-2, with D perhaps TRBD1 or TRBD2 (6 bases each). The CDR3 extends over 15 amino acids. Germline V gene sequence: CDR1 MDHEN, CDR2 SYDVKM. Trimming cost V 5 bases and J 4 bases, with 14 bases left between them.

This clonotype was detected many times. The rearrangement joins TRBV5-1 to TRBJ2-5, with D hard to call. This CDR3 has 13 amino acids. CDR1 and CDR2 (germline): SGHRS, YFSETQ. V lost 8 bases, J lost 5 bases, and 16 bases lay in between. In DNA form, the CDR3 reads TGCGCCAGTCAGAAAGACATTGAGGAGACCCAGTACTTC. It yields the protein CASQKDIEETQYF. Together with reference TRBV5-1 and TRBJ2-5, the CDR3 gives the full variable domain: KAGVTQTPRYLIKTRGQQVTLSCSPISGHRSVSWYQQTPGQGLQFLFEYFSETQRNKGNFPGRFSGRQFSNSRSEMNVSTLELGDSALYLCASQKDIEETQYFGPGTRLLVL.

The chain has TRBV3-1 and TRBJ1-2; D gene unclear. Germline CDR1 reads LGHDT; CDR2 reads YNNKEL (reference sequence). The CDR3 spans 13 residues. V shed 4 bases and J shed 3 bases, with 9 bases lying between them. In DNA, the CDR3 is TGTGCCAGCAGCCCGGGGAGGGACTATGGCTACACCTTC. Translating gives CASSPGRDYGYTF.